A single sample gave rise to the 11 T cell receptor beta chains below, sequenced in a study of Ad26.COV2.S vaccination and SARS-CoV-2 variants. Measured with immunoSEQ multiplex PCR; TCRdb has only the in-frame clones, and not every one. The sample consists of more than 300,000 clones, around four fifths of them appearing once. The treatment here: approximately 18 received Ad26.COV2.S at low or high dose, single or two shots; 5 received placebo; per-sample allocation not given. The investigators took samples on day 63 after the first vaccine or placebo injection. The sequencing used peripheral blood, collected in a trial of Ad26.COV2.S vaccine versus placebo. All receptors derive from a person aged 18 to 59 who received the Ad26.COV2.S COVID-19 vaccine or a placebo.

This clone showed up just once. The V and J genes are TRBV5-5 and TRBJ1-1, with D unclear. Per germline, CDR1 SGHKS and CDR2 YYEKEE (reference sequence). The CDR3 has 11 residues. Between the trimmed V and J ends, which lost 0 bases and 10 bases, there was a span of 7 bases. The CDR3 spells CASSLEEGAFF. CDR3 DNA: TGTGCCAGCAGCTTGGAAGAGGGAGCTTTCTTT.

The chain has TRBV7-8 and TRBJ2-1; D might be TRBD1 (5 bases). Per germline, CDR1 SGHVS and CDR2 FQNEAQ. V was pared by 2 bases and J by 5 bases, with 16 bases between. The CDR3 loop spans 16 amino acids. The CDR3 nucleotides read TGTGCCAGCAGCTTACCAGGTCGACAGATAAACAATGAGCAGTTCTTC. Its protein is CASSLPGRQINNEQFF.

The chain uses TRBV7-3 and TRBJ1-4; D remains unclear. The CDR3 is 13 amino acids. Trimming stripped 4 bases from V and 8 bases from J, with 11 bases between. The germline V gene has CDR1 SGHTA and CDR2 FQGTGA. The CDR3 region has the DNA TGTGCCAGCAGCTCCGAGTATGGCGAAAAACTGTTTTTT. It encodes CASSSEYGEKLFF. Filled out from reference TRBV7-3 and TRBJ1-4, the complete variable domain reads GAGVSQTPSNKVTEKGKYVELRCDPISGHTALYWYRQSLGQGPEFLIYFQGTGAADDSGLPNDRFFAVRPEGSVSTLKIQRTERGDSAVYLCASSSEYGEKLFFGSGTQLSVL.

CDR3 sequence reads: CASSVQVNTGELFF. As DNA, the CDR3 is TGTGCCAGCAGCGTACAGGTTAACACCGGGGAGCTGTTTTTT. The chain has TRBV9 and TRBJ2-2; D gene unclear. The CDR3 runs 14 residues. Deletions cut 1 base from V and 2 bases from J, with 6 bases between. Germline V lookup: CDR1 SGDLS, CDR2 YYNGEE.

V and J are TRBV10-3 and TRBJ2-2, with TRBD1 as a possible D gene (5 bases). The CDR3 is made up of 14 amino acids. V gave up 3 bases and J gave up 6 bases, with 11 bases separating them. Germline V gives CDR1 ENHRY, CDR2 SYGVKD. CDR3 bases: TGTGCCATCAGTGATGTGGGGCGAGCCGGGGAGCTGTTTTTT. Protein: CAISDVGRAGELFF.

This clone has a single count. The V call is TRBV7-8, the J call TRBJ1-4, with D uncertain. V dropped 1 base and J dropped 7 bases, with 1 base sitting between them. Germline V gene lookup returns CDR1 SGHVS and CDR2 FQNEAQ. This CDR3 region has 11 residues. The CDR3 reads CASSLVEKLFF. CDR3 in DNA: TGTGCCAGCAGCTTAGTTGAAAAACTGTTTTTT.

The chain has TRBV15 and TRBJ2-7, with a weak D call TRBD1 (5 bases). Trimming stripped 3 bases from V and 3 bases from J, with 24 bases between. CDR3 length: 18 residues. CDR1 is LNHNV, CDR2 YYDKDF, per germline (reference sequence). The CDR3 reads CATSSTQGWASYHYEQYF. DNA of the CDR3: TGTGCCACCAGCAGCACCCAGGGATGGGCTTCTTACCACTACGAGCAGTACTTC.

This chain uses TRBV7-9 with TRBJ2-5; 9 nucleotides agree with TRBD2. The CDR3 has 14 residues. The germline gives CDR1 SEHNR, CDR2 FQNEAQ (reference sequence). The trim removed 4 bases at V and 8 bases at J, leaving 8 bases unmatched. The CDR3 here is CASSSQRGVPTQYF. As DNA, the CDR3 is TGTGCCAGCAGCTCCCAGCGGGGGGTGCCAACCCAGTACTTC.

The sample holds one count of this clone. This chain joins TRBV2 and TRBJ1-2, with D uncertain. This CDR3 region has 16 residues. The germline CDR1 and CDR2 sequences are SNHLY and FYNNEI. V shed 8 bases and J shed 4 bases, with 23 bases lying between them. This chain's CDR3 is CASGLSFIGDSYGYTF. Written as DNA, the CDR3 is TGTGCCAGCGGCCTCTCGTTCATAGGAGACTCCTATGGCTACACCTTC.

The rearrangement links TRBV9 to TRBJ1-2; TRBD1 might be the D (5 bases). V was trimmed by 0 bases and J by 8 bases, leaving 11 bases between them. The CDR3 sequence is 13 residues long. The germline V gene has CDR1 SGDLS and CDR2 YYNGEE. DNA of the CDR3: TGTGCCAGCAGCGTAGGGCCAGGGCAGGGCTACACCTTC. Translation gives CASSVGPGQGYTF.

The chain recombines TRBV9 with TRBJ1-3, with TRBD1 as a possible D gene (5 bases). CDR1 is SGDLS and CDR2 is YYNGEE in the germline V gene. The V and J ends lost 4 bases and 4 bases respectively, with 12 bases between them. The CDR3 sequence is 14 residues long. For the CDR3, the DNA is TGTGCCAGCAGCCCCGGCAGGGTGGGAAACACCATATATTTT. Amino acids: CASSPGRVGNTIYF.